The next 22 T cell receptor beta chains were all read from a single sample in a study of regulatory T cells in long-lasting Graves disease. Time point meaning: newly diagnosed GD, antithyroid drugs for less than 3 months. Isolated PBMC RNA provided the starting material for the TCR library. Building the TCR beta libraries relied on iRepertoire HTBI primers, and CDR3 regions underwent Arm-PCR. TCRdb reanalysed the multiplex PCR reads using MiXCR and keeps one entry per CDR3 protein. The sample carries hundreds of thousands of distinct CDR3 sequences, roughly 15% recorded once. These same data were also listed under a study on T cells in Graves' hyperthyroidism and ophthalmopathy.

Sequences were derived from peripheral blood mononuclear cells (PBMCs), sampled at new diagnosis, from a patient treated with antithyroid drugs. These receptors all come from a woman aged 25 to 39 with Graves disease.

This clonotype was picked up many times. The chain has TRBV12-3 or TRBV12-4 and TRBJ1-2, with 7 bases matching TRBD1. The CDR3 contains 12 residues. V was pared by 6 bases and J by 4 bases, with 2 bases of the junction left unmatched. The CDR3 is CASRTGTYGYTF. The CDR3 region has the DNA TGTGCCAGCAGGACAGGGACCTATGGCTACACCTTC.

In this sample, this clonotype turned up a few times. The V call is TRBV12-3 or TRBV12-4, the J call TRBJ1-2; maybe TRBD1 (5 bases). The CDR3 length is 14 residues. Trimming stripped 10 bases from V and 2 bases from J, with 17 bases between. In DNA, the CDR3 is TGTGCCACCCTCCACCGGGGGGGGAACTATGGCTACACCTTC. Translating gives CATLHRGGNYGYTF.

In this sample, this clonotype turned up many times. J is TRBJ2-2 and V is TRBV28, with D possibly being TRBD2 (6 bases). V lost 7 bases, J lost 2 bases, and 17 bases lay in between. The CDR3 is 16 residues long. CDR1 MDHEN and CDR2 SYDVKM come from the germline V gene. The chain's CDR3 is CASNGGWAVNTGELFF. The CDR3 DNA follows: TGTGCCAGCAACGGGGGTTGGGCAGTTAACACCGGGGAGCTGTTTTTT. Filled out from reference TRBV28 and TRBJ2-2, the complete variable domain reads DVKVTQSSRYLVKRTGEKVFLECVQDMDHENMFWYRQDPGLGLRLIYFSYDVKMKEKGDIPEGYSVSREKKERFSLILESASTNQTSMYLCASNGGWAVNTGELFFGEGSRLTVL.

Turning to this clonotype: A much larger clone differs by one base, so this may be a read error. The genes are TRBV12-3 or TRBV12-4 and TRBJ2-1; D call uncertain. Trimming took off 6 bases at V and 10 bases at J, with 13 bases between the two ends. This CDR3 contains 12 residues. This CDR3 is CASREGMGEQFF. The DNA of the CDR3 is TGTGCCAGCAGGGAAGGAATGGGGGAGCAGTTCTTC.

This clonotype was found once. This chain joins TRBV6-1 and TRBJ1-3, with TRBD1 as a possible D gene (5 bases). This CDR3 is 12 amino acids long. With 8 bases removed from V and 4 bases from J, the gap between germline ends came to 9 bases. In germline, CDR1 is MNHNS, CDR2 SASEGT. The CDR3 nucleotides read TGTGCCAGCGGGGCAGAGGGAAACACCATATATTTT. Its translation: CASGAEGNTIYF.

The chain employs TRBV18 and TRBJ1-4, with 7 bases lining up with TRBD1. This CDR3 comprises 15 residues. From germline, CDR1 is KGHSH and CDR2 LQKENI. With V trimmed by 1 base and J by 8 bases, 7 bases remained unmatched. CDR3 in amino acids: CASSPRQGWGEKLFF. The CDR3 DNA reads TGTGCCAGCTCACCACGACAGGGCTGGGGCGAAAAACTGTTTTTT.

This clonotype was found a few times. The genes are TRBV28 and TRBJ2-7, with D tentatively TRBD2 (7 bases). This CDR3 comprises 17 residues. V was pared by 3 bases and J by 3 bases, with 21 bases between. CDR1 and CDR2 (germline): MDHEN, SYDVKM. CDR3 residues: CASSFTGGRFEDYEQYF. CDR3 DNA: TGTGCCAGCAGTTTTACGGGGGGCCGTTTCGAGGACTACGAGCAGTACTTC.

This clonotype appeared many times. V usage is TRBV28 and J usage is TRBJ1-5; D unresolved. The length of the CDR3 is 12 residues. The V gene lost 3 bases and the J gene lost 7 bases, with 7 bases spanning the gap. Germline CDR1 MDHEN, CDR2 SYDVKM. The DNA of the CDR3 is TGTGCCAGCAGTTTTAATCTCCAGCCCCAGCATTTT. It specifies CASSFNLQPQHF.

There are a few counts of this clonotype. V and J are TRBV20-1 and TRBJ2-2; TRBD2 is a possible D gene (5 bases). The V end was cut by 0 bases, the J end by 0 bases, with 14 bases between. The length of the CDR3 is 17 residues. Germline V lookup: CDR1 DFQATT, CDR2 SNEGSKA (reference sequence). CDR3: CSARDRADLPNTGELFF. The CDR3 DNA sequence: TGCAGTGCTAGAGATCGAGCGGACCTGCCGAACACCGGGGAGCTGTTTTTT.

This chain joins TRBV20-1 and TRBJ1-6; tentative D call: TRBD1 (5 bases). Germline V gene lookup returns CDR1 DFQATT and CDR2 SNEGSKA (reference sequence). The CDR3 totals 15 residues. The V and J ends lost 4 bases and 0 bases respectively, with 10 bases between them. The DNA of the CDR3 is TGCAGTGCTAAGGTCGACAGCTCCTATAATTCACCCCTCCACTTT. As protein: CSAKVDSSYNSPLHF.

V gene TRBV13 combines with J gene TRBJ2-1; 10 bases fit TRBD1. Losses at the gene ends were 5 bases for V and 3 bases for J; bases not matched to a gene: 4. The CDR3 length is 15 residues. Germline values: CDR1 PRHDT, CDR2 FYEKMQ (reference sequence). The CDR3: CASSRRDRGYNEQFF. As DNA, the CDR3 is TGTGCCAGCAGCCGCCGGGACAGGGGCTACAATGAGCAGTTCTTC.

CDR3 sequence: CASTPTGGQGYEQYF. The CDR3 DNA follows: TGCGCCAGCACCCCAACGGGGGGACAGGGCTACGAGCAGTACTTC. V gene TRBV5-1 combines with J gene TRBJ2-7; 9 bases are shared with TRBD1. Germline V gene lookup returns CDR1 SGHRS and CDR2 YFSETQ. The CDR3 length is 15 residues. V lost 6 bases, J lost 3 bases, and 10 bases stayed unmatched. Supplemented by reference TRBV5-1 and TRBJ2-7, the full variable domain reads KAGVTQTPRYLIKTRGQQVTLSCSPISGHRSVSWYQQTPGQGLQFLFEYFSETQRNKGNFPGRFSGRQFSNSRSEMNVSTLELGDSALYLCASTPTGGQGYEQYFGPGTRLTVT.

This clonotype showed up many times. The V gene is TRBV11-2, the J gene TRBJ1-4; 9 bases are shared with TRBD1. The germline V gene has CDR1 SGHAT and CDR2 FQNNGV. With 4 bases clipped from V and 7 bases from J, the junction kept 4 bases outside the gene matches. The CDR3 sequence is 14 residues long. CDR3 amino acids: CASSSGQGGEKLFF. The CDR3 DNA reads as TGTGCCAGCAGCTCGGGACAGGGAGGTGAAAAACTGTTTTTT.

This clonotype was seen repeatedly, ten times or more. The gene calls are TRBV11-2 and TRBJ2-5; D is unclear. V was cut by 2 bases and J by 6 bases, with 13 bases left in between. CDR3 length equals 14 residues. Germline V CDR1 and CDR2: SGHAT, FQNNGV. CDR3 nucleotide sequence: TGTGCCAGCAGCTTATCGGCAGGAACAAAGACCCAGTACTTC. This translates into CASSLSAGTKTQYF.

J is TRBJ2-5 and V is TRBV11-3; a possible D gene is TRBD2 (7 bases). Germline V lookup: CDR1 SGHNT, CDR2 YENEEA. CDR3 length: 14 amino acids. V was clipped by 5 bases and J by 7 bases, with 17 bases between them. The CDR3 sequence: CASSQGGGASTQYF. The CDR3, as DNA: TGTGCCAGCAGCCAAGGGGGGGGGGCTTCGACCCAGTACTTC. Full variable domain (remainder filled in from reference TRBV11-3 and TRBJ2-5): EAGVVQSPRYKIIEKKQPVAFWCNPISGHNTLYWYLQNLGQGPELLIRYENEEAVDDSQLPKDRFSAERLKGVDSTLKIQPAELGDSAVYLCASSQGGGASTQYFGPGTRLLVL.

This clonotype was counted many times. The genes are TRBV14 and TRBJ1-5; no reliable D call. Between the trimmed V and J ends, which lost 1 base and 9 bases, there was a span of 7 bases. This CDR3 has 12 amino acids. Germline V lookup: CDR1 SGHDN, CDR2 FVKESK. CDR3 DNA sequence: TGTGCCAGCAGCCAAGTCTTTGGGCCCCAGCATTTT. Protein: CASSQVFGPQHF.

The rearrangement joins TRBV3-1 to TRBJ2-1; TRBD2 is a possible D gene (6 bases). The CDR3 has 14 amino acids. Per germline, CDR1 LGHDT and CDR2 YNNKEL (reference sequence). Trimming left V 1 base short and J 8 bases short, with 12 bases between. The CDR3 region is CASSQVAGLHEQFF. DNA of the CDR3: TGTGCCAGCAGCCAAGTGGCGGGGTTGCATGAGCAGTTCTTC.

This clonotype has only a few counts. The rearrangement joins TRBV5-1 to TRBJ2-7; D is uncertain. This CDR3 contains 11 residues. Looked up from germline, CDR1 is SGHRS and CDR2 is YFSETQ. With 1 base removed from V and 5 bases from J, the gap between germline ends came to 4 bases. CDR3 DNA sequence: TGCGCCAGCAGCTTGTGGGACGAGCAGTACTTC. Residues: CASSLWDEQYF.

This clonotype occurred a few times. The CDR3 reads CASSPTAGNEKLFF. The CDR3 region has the DNA TGTGCCAGCAGCCCGACGGCGGGTAATGAAAAACTGTTTTTT. The gene calls are TRBV6-1 and TRBJ1-4; no clear D gene. The CDR3 length is 14 residues. CDR1 is MNHNS and CDR2 is SASEGT in the germline V gene. V lost 6 bases, J lost 4 bases, and 12 bases lay in between.

This clonotype was found many times. The chain carries TRBV5-5 and TRBJ2-3; 7 nucleotides match TRBD1. The ends lost 1 base at V and 4 bases at J; junction bases unmatched: 3. The CDR3 has 14 residues. Germline CDR1 is SGHKS and CDR2 is YYEKEE (reference sequence). The CDR3 is CASSLRTGSDTQYF. The CDR3 DNA is TGTGCCAGCAGCTTGAGGACAGGCTCAGATACGCAGTATTTT.

This clonotype was seen only a few times. A much larger clone lies one base from this, so it may be a read error. J is TRBJ1-1 and V is TRBV29-1; the D is unclear. Trimming took off 6 bases at V and 1 base at J, with 9 bases between the two ends. Germline V lookup: CDR1 SQVTM, CDR2 ANQGSEA. The CDR3 is 12 amino acids. The DNA of the CDR3 is TGCAGCGTCGCACCGGCGAACACTGAAGCTTTCTTT. Translation: CSVAPANTEAFF.

The genes are TRBV12-3 or TRBV12-4 and TRBJ2-2; the D gene is possibly TRBD2 (6 bases). The CDR3 length is 14 residues. Trimming removed 10 bases from V and 0 bases from J, with 12 bases in between. The DNA of the CDR3 is TGTGCCACACTCCGGGGGACGAACACCGGGGAGCTGTTTTTT. It specifies CATLRGTNTGELFF.